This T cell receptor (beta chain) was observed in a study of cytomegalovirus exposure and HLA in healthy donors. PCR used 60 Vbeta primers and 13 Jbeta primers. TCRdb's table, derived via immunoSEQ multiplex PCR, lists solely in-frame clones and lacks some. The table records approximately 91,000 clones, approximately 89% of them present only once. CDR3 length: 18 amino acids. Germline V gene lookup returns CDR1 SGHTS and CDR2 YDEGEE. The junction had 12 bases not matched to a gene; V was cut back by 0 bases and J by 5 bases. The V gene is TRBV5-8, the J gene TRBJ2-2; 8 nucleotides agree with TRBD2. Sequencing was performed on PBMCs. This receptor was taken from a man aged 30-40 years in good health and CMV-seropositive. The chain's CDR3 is CASSLEPPSGSWTGELFF. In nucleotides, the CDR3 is TGTGCCAGCAGCTTGGAGCCCCCCAGCGGGAGTTGGACCGGGGAGCTGTTTTTT.